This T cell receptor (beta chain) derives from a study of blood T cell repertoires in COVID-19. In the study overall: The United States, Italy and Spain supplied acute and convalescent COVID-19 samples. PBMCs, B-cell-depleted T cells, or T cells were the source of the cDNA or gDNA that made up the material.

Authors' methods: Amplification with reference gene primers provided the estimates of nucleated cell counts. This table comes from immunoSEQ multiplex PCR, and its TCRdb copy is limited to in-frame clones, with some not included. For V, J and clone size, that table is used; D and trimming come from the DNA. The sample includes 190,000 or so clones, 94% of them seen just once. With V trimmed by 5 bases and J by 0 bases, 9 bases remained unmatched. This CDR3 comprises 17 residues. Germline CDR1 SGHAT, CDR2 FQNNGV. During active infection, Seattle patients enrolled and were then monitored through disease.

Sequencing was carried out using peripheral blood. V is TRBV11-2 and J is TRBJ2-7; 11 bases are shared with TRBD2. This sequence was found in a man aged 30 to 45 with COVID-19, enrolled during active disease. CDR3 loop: CASSPLAGGPSSYEQYF. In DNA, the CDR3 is TGTGCCAGCAGCCCCCTAGCGGGGGGCCCTAGCTCCTACGAGCAGTACTTC.